This paragraph covers one T cell receptor (beta chain) sequence. This entry belongs to a study of blood T cell repertoires in COVID-19. Across the study: The United States, Italy and Spain provided the acute and convalescent COVID-19 samples. T cells, B-cell-depleted T cells, or PBMCs supplied cDNA or gDNA.

Sequencing used immunoSEQ multiplex PCR; TCRdb keeps in-frame clones, though not all of them. This sample has some 260,000 clones, with about 79% found just once. V gave up 4 bases and J gave up 7 bases; unmatched junction bases: 5. Germline V lookup: CDR1 SNHLY, CDR2 FYNNEI. This CDR3 is 13 amino acids long. The sequence derives from a man older than 75 with acute or convalescent COVID-19. This chain links TRBV2 with TRBJ1-1; TRBD1 aligns across 8 bases. Specimen: peripheral blood. CDR3 DNA sequence: TGTGCCAGCAGTGGGGACAGGATGATTGAAGCTTTCTTT. Its protein is CASSGDRMIEAFF. Full variable domain (rest looked up from reference TRBV2 and TRBJ1-1): EPEVTQTPSHQVTQMGQEVILRCVPISNHLYFYWYRQILGQKVEFLVSFYNNEISEKSEIFDDQFSVERPDGSNFTLKIRSTKLEDSAMYFCASSGDRMIEAFFGQGTRLTVV.